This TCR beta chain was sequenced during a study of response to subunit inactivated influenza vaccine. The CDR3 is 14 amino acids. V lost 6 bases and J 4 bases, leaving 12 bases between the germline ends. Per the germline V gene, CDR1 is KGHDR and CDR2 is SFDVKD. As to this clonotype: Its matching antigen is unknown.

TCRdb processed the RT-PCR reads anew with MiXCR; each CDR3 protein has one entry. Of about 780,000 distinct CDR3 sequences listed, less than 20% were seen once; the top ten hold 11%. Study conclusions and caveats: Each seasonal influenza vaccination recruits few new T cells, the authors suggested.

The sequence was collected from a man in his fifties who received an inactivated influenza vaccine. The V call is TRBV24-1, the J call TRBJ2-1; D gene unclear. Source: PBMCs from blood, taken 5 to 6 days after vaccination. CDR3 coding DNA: TGTGCCACCAGTCGAGCCCCACTTTACAATGAGCAGTTCTTC. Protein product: CATSRAPLYNEQFF.